A selection of T cell receptor beta chains follows, all from one sample in a study of blood T cell repertoires in COVID-19. Clones were read by immunoSEQ multiplex PCR, and TCRdb kept only the in-frame ones, dropping some. The sample lists roughly 260,000 clones, around nine tenths occurring once. Sequenced material: PBMCs or T cells enriched from blood (not recorded which). These receptors came from a woman between 18 and 30 years old who had recovered from COVID-19. The CDR3 runs from the conserved cysteine through the conserved F or W. The D gene is left open where the match is weak. The size entry is marked missing in some rows and otherwise reads once, few, many or a size class.

D	size	V	J	CDR3	DNA
.	.	TRBV5-4	TRBJ1-1	CASSTLGTRMNTEAFF	TGTGCCAGCAGCACATTAGGGACACGGATGAACACTGAAGCTTTCTTT
TRBD1	.	TRBV5-1	TRBJ1-6	CASALQGSRNSPLHF	TGCGCCAGCGCCTTACAGGGGTCTCGGAATTCACCCCTCCACTTT
TRBD1	.	TRBV18	TRBJ1-3	CASSTQGSGNTIYF	TGTGCCAGCTCTACACAGGGGTCTGGAAACACCATATATTTT
TRBD1	.	TRBV28	TRBJ1-4	CASNTQGSANEKLFF	TGTGCCAGCAACACACAGGGGTCGGCTAATGAAAAACTGTTTTTT
.	.	TRBV27	TRBJ2-1	CASRLYNEQFF	TGTGCCAGCAGGCTATACAATGAGCAGTTCTTC
TRBD2	few	TRBV15	TRBJ2-7	CATSRERTSGVQYF	TGTGCCACCAGCAGAGAACGGACTAGCGGGGTGCAGTACTTC
TRBD2	.	TRBV6-1	TRBJ2-1	CASSEPGGRIFDEQFF	TGTGCCAGCAGTGAACCCGGCGGGAGGATATTCGATGAGCAGTTCTTC
.	.	TRBV24-1	TRBJ1-1	CATSDPPGTEAFF	TGTGCCACCAGTGACCCCCCGGGCACTGAAGCTTTCTTT
.	.	TRBV27	TRBJ1-1	CASSLRGRGSNTEAFF	TGTGCCAGCAGTTTAAGGGGCAGGGGCTCTAACACTGAAGCTTTCTTT
TRBD2	once	TRBV29-1	TRBJ2-4	CSGAAGENIQYF	TGCAGCGGCGCAGCGGGGGAAAACATTCAGTACTTC
.	.	TRBV25-1	TRBJ1-4	CASRRSAATNEKLFF	TGTGCCAGCAGGAGGAGCGCAGCAACTAATGAAAAACTGTTTTTT
.	once	TRBV24-1	TRBJ2-2	CATSDLSGELFF	TGTGCCACCAGTGATTTGTCGGGGGAGCTGTTTTTT
TRBD2	.	TRBV27	TRBJ2-7	CASSLAGGPYEQYF	TGTGCCAGCAGTTTAGCGGGAGGGCCGTACGAGCAGTACTTC
.	.	TRBV5-4	TRBJ2-5	CASSPLGRQETQYF	TGTGCCAGCAGCCCCCTGGGCCGACAAGAGACCCAGTACTTC
TRBD2	.	TRBV11-3	TRBJ2-5	CASSYPLVAGDQETQYF	TGTGCCAGCAGCTACCCGCTGGTAGCGGGGGACCAAGAGACCCAGTACTTC
TRBD1	.	TRBV3-1/TRBV3-2	TRBJ1-2	CASSLRGGDRVRYGYTF	TGTGCCAGCAGCCTAAGGGGAGGGGACAGGGTACGATACGGCTACACCTTC
.	.	TRBV10-2	TRBJ1-2	CASSNLTQWWNYGYTF	TGCGCCAGCAGCAATTTGACACAATGGTGGAACTATGGCTACACCTTC
.	.	TRBV4-1	TRBJ1-5	CASSPALRRGPQHF	TGCGCCAGCAGCCCCGCGTTACGAAGAGGGCCCCAGCATTTT
.	.	TRBV29-1	TRBJ1-2	CSVALRGGYTF	TGCAGCGTTGCCCTAAGGGGTGGCTACACCTTC
TRBD1	once	TRBV5-4	TRBJ1-1	CASSRDRGHPGTEAFF	TGTGCCAGCAGCCGGGACAGGGGGCACCCGGGCACTGAAGCTTTCTTT
TRBD2	.	TRBV7-3	TRBJ2-1	CASSLKVAGYNEQFF	TGTGCCAGCAGCTTGAAGGTAGCGGGATACAATGAGCAGTTCTTC
.	.	TRBV9	TRBJ2-2	CASSAQGAGSGELFF	TGTGCCAGCAGCGCACAGGGCGCAGGGTCCGGGGAGCTGTTTTTT
.	few	TRBV12-3/TRBV12-4	TRBJ2-7	CASSENRAQQYF	TGTGCCAGCAGTGAAAACAGGGCTCAGCAGTACTTC
TRBD2	.	TRBV27	TRBJ2-1	CASSPPPGLAGGRGEQFF	TGTGCCAGCAGTCCCCCACCCGGACTAGCGGGAGGTCGCGGTGAGCAGTTCTTC
.	once	TRBV19	TRBJ1-5	CASSRGVNQPQHF	TGTGCCAGTAGTCGGGGGGTCAATCAGCCCCAGCATTTT
TRBD1	.	TRBV5-1	TRBJ1-2	CASSSTGGISYGYTF	TGCGCCAGCAGCTCTACAGGGGGCATTAGCTATGGCTACACCTTC
TRBD2	.	TRBV19	TRBJ2-3	CASKVLGGSTDTQYF	TGTGCCAGTAAAGTTTTGGGAGGGTCTACAGATACGCAGTATTTT
TRBD1	.	TRBV28	TRBJ1-3	CASSPAGTGGENTIYF	TGTGCCAGCAGCCCCGCCGGGACAGGGGGCGAAAACACCATATATTTT
.	.	TRBV28	TRBJ1-5	CASSLTTHQPQHF	TGTGCCAGCAGTTTGACAACCCATCAGCCCCAGCATTTT
.	.	TRBV11-2	TRBJ1-3	CASSFSSGNTIYF	TGTGCCAGCAGCTTCTCCTCTGGAAACACCATATATTTT
TRBD2	.	TRBV27	TRBJ2-3	CASARRGVSDTQYF	TGTGCCAGCGCCCGGCGGGGGGTATCAGATACGCAGTATTTT
.	.	TRBV18	TRBJ2-3	CASSPAPGVFSDTQYF	TGTGCCAGCTCACCAGCCCCAGGGGTGTTTTCAGATACGCAGTATTTT
TRBD2	.	TRBV10-3	TRBJ2-1	CAISGLAGAVWNEQFF	TGTGCCATCAGTGGACTAGCGGGAGCGGTGTGGAATGAGCAGTTCTTC
.	.	TRBV4-3	TRBJ1-6	CASRNRDGGSPLHF	TGCGCCAGCAGGAACCGGGATGGAGGTTCACCCCTCCACTTT
.	.	TRBV19	TRBJ2-4	CASSIVSKPKNIQYF	TGTGCCAGTAGTATAGTTAGCAAGCCCAAAAACATTCAGTACTTC
.	.	TRBV10-1	TRBJ1-5	CASRTRTLRPQHF	TGCGCCAGCAGAACTCGGACATTGCGGCCCCAGCATTTT
.	.	TRBV7-9	TRBJ1-1	CASSLEGNTEAFF	TGTGCCAGCAGCTTGGAGGGTAACACTGAAGCTTTCTTT
.	once	TRBV28	TRBJ1-3	CASSPAGGSGNTIYF	TGTGCCAGCAGTCCAGCGGGGGGGTCTGGAAACACCATATATTTT
.	.	TRBV7-2	TRBJ2-7	CASSFEGSFRQDEQYF	TGTGCCAGCAGCTTCGAAGGCTCGTTCCGGCAGGACGAGCAGTACTTC
.	.	TRBV7-8	TRBJ2-3	CASSRGGGSDTQYF	TGTGCCAGCAGCCGAGGCGGTGGTTCGGATACGCAGTATTTT
TRBD1	many	TRBV6-1	TRBJ2-1	CASSEALGTGGNDEQFF	TGTGCCAGCAGTGAAGCCCTCGGGACAGGGGGGAATGATGAGCAGTTCTTC
TRBD1	.	TRBV2	TRBJ1-1	CASIGTGGGTEAFF	TGTGCCAGCATAGGGACAGGGGGAGGTACTGAAGCTTTCTTT
.	.	TRBV6-6	TRBJ1-3	CASTRRGGQSNRNTIYF	TGTGCCAGCACTCGGCGAGGCGGACAGTCAAACCGAAACACCATATATTTT
TRBD1	.	TRBV29-1	TRBJ2-5	CSVQGIFETQYF	TGCAGCGTACAGGGGATTTTCGAGACCCAGTACTTC
.	.	TRBV19	TRBJ2-1	CASRAQGYEQFF	TGTGCCAGTAGGGCACAGGGCTATGAGCAGTTCTTC
TRBD1	.	TRBV5-4	TRBJ1-1	CASIHRDRASEAFF	TGTGCCAGCATCCACCGGGACAGGGCTTCTGAAGCTTTCTTT
.	.	TRBV27	TRBJ1-5	CASSPTSVGNQPQHF	TGTGCCAGCAGCCCTACCTCCGTAGGCAATCAGCCCCAGCATTTT
.	.	TRBV28	TRBJ1-2	CASSPRGTLYGYTF	TGTGCCAGCAGCCCCCGGGGGACCCTCTATGGCTACACCTTC
TRBD2	.	TRBV3-1/TRBV3-2	TRBJ2-7	CASSQELLAGPYEQYF	TGTGCCAGCAGCCAAGAGTTACTAGCGGGGCCCTACGAGCAGTACTTC
TRBD1	.	TRBV5-1	TRBJ2-7	CASSPQGQVSEQYF	TGCGCCAGCAGCCCACAAGGACAGGTCTCCGAGCAGTACTTC
.	.	TRBV19	TRBJ2-1	CASSNGVKGVYEQFF	TGTGCCAGTAGTAATGGGGTAAAGGGGGTCTATGAGCAGTTCTTC
.	.	TRBV10-1	TRBJ1-2	CASSVTVWDGYTF	TGCGCCAGCAGTGTGACAGTTTGGGATGGCTACACCTTC
TRBD1	.	TRBV4-1	TRBJ2-6	CASSQDPGGDRGSRGANVLTF	TGCGCCAGCAGCCAAGATCCGGGCGGGGACAGGGGGTCTCGTGGGGCCAACGTCCTGACTTTC
.	.	TRBV19	TRBJ1-5	CASSPQSSNQPQHF	TGTGCCAGTAGCCCACAGAGCTCCAATCAGCCCCAGCATTTT
.	.	TRBV7-2	TRBJ1-5	CASSFADNQPQHF	TGTGCCAGCAGCTTCGCAGACAATCAGCCCCAGCATTTT
.	.	TRBV27	TRBJ1-6	CASSLGQKNSPLHF	TGTGCCAGCAGTTTAGGGCAGAAGAATTCACCCCTCCACTTT
TRBD1	.	TRBV6-5	TRBJ1-5	CASRDRGPQPQHF	TGTGCCAGCAGGGACAGGGGGCCTCAGCCCCAGCATTTT
.	.	TRBV5-1	TRBJ1-4	CASSPPGSRSEKLFF	TGCGCCAGCAGCCCCCCGGGTTCAAGAAGTGAAAAACTGTTTTTT
.	.	TRBV7-9	TRBJ2-7	CASSSPSREGGTYEQYF	TGTGCCAGCAGCTCGCCATCCAGGGAAGGGGGTACCTACGAGCAGTACTTC
.	.	TRBV3-1/TRBV3-2	TRBJ1-3	CASSQEQSGNTIYF	TGTGCCAGCAGCCAAGAACAGTCTGGAAACACCATATATTTT